Sequencing of this T cell receptor beta chain was carried out in a study of cytomegalovirus exposure and HLA in healthy donors. Overall study results and limits: Later genetic work tied a missense DCLRE1C variant to beta-chain V and J trimming. Within an earlier analysis, most TCR beta V segments proved productive either about 90% or about 30% of the time. The study flagged approximately 180 TCR beta chains as cytomegalovirus-associated.

Comments on this clone: Its antigen remains unknown.

The CDR3 totals 14 residues. Germline V lookup: CDR1 KGHSH, CDR2 LQKENI. V was pared by 5 bases and J by 4 bases, with 7 bases of the junction left unmatched. With 60 Vbeta and 13 Jbeta primers, the PCR was carried out. Repertoires were generated with immunoSEQ multiplex PCR, while TCRdb's copy carries only in-frame clones and drops some. The data contain about 200,000 clones, 70% to 85% of them singletons. The gene calls are TRBV18 and TRBJ2-5; 7 bases line up with TRBD2. The sequenced material came from PBMCs. The clonotype was recovered from a middle-aged man in good health and CMV-seronegative. The CDR3: CASSFGGGTETQYF. CDR3 bases: TGTGCCAGCTCATTTGGCGGGGGTACAGAGACCCAGTACTTC.